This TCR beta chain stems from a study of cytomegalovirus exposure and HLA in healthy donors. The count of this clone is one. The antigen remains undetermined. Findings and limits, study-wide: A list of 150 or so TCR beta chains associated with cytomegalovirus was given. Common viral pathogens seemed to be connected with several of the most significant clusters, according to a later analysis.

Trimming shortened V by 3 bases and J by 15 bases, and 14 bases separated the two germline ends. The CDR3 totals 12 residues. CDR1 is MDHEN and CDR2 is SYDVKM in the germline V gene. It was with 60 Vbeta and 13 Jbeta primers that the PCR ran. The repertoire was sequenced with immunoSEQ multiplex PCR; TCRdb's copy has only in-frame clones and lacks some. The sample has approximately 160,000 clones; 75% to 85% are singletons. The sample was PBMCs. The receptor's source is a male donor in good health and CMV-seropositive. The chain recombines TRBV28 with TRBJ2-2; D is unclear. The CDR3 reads CASSFRSRSVFF. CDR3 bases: TGTGCCAGCAGTTTCAGGTCCCGTTCGGTGTTTTTT. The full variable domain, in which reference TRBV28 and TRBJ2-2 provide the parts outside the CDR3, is DVKVTQSSRYLVKRTGEKVFLECVQDMDHENMFWYRQDPGLGLRLIYFSYDVKMKEKGDIPEGYSVSREKKERFSLILESASTNQTSMYLCASSFRSRSVFFGEGSRLTVL.